The next 24 T cell receptor beta chains were all read from a single sample in a study of cytomegalovirus exposure and HLA in healthy donors. With 60 Vbeta and 13 Jbeta primers, the PCR was carried out. This table comes from immunoSEQ multiplex PCR, and its TCRdb copy is limited to in-frame clones, with some not included. The repertoire includes 60,000 to 75,000 clones, roughly 84% of them detected once, and less than 3% sits in the top ten. The specimen was PBMCs. These receptors originate from a woman aged 25 to 39 in good health and CMV-seronegative.

This chain joins TRBV7-2 and TRBJ2-1; no definite D call. This CDR3 is 13 amino acids long. The germline V and J ends were trimmed by 1 base and 3 bases, with 4 bases remaining between them. Per germline, CDR1 SGHTA and CDR2 FQGNSA. This chain's CDR3 is CASSLDSYNEQFF. CDR3 DNA sequence: TGTGCCAGCAGCTTAGACAGCTACAATGAGCAGTTCTTC.

The V call is TRBV28, the J call TRBJ1-5; 8 bases fit TRBD1. This CDR3 contains 15 residues. V was clipped by 5 bases and J by 2 bases; unmatched bases: 5. Germline V gene sequence: CDR1 MDHEN, CDR2 SYDVKM. DNA for the CDR3: TGTGCCAGCAGTCGGACAGGGTTAGGCAATCAGCCCCAGCATTTT. It codes for CASSRTGLGNQPQHF.

The chain couples TRBV9 to TRBJ1-2; tentatively, D is TRBD1 (6 bases). This CDR3 region has 14 residues. From germline, CDR1 is SGDLS and CDR2 YYNGEE. The V end was cut by 4 bases, the J end by 3 bases, with 13 bases between. CDR3 sequence reads: CASSPGQTHYGYTF. CDR3 nucleotides: TGTGCCAGCAGCCCAGGACAGACTCACTATGGCTACACCTTC.

V is TRBV29-1 and J is TRBJ2-1, with D unresolved. Looked up from germline, CDR1 is SQVTM and CDR2 is ANQGSEA. V shed 5 bases and J shed 6 bases, with 17 bases lying between them. The CDR3 runs to 14 residues. Here the CDR3 DNA reads TGCAGCGTTCCTGACTTATTCAACGGCAATGAGCAGTTCTTC. It yields the protein CSVPDLFNGNEQFF.

This chain uses TRBV5-1 with TRBJ1-1, with 7 positions matching TRBD1. The V and J ends lost 3 bases and 8 bases, in that order; junction bases with no gene match: 1. Germline values: CDR1 SGHRS, CDR2 YFSETQ. CDR3 size: 11 residues. The CDR3 DNA sequence: TGCGCCAGCAGCTCGGACAGGGAAGCTTTCTTT. Translation: CASSSDREAFF.

This clone appeared a single time. The chain uses TRBV28 and TRBJ2-1, with 8 bases matching TRBD2. CDR3 length: 14 residues. Per germline, CDR1 MDHEN and CDR2 SYDVKM. V was clipped by 2 bases and J by 3 bases; unmatched bases: 0. This chain's CDR3 is CASSLAGGYNEQFF. Here the CDR3 DNA reads TGTGCCAGCAGTTTAGCGGGAGGCTACAATGAGCAGTTCTTC.

This chain links TRBV30 with TRBJ2-7; D is undetermined. The V gene lost 1 base and the J gene lost 0 bases, with 7 bases spanning the gap. CDR3 length: 13 amino acids. Germline CDR1 and CDR2: GTSNPN and SVGIG (reference sequence). The CDR3 reads CAWSDMFSYEQYF. CDR3 coding DNA: TGTGCCTGGAGTGACATGTTCTCCTACGAGCAGTACTTC.

This sequence joins TRBV19 and TRBJ1-2; 7 positions agree with TRBD1. With V trimmed by 4 bases and J by 4 bases, 9 bases remained unmatched. This CDR3 has 15 amino acids. Germline V gene data show CDR1 as LNHDA and CDR2 as SQIVND (reference sequence). The CDR3 DNA reads as TGTGCCAGTAGTACACAGGGGACGGAGACCTATGGCTACACCTTC. Translation: CASSTQGTETYGYTF.

J is TRBJ1-1 and V is TRBV14; D not resolved. CDR3 size: 13 residues. Trimming removed 3 bases from V and 1 base from J, with 6 bases in between. Germline lookup yields CDR1 SGHDN and CDR2 FVKESK. Here the CDR3 DNA reads TGTGCCAGCAGCCACTACGGGAACACTGAAGCTTTCTTT. It encodes CASSHYGNTEAFF.

This clone was seen only a few times. The chain is built from TRBV7-9 and TRBJ1-1; no definite D call. Trimming took 0 bases from V and 0 from J, leaving 11 bases between them. CDR1 and CDR2 from the germline V gene are SEHNR and FQNEAQ (reference sequence). The CDR3 runs to 16 residues. The CDR3 spells CASSLALTAVNTEAFF. Here the CDR3 DNA reads TGTGCCAGCAGCTTAGCGCTTACAGCCGTGAACACTGAAGCTTTCTTT. Full variable domain (missing parts from reference TRBV7-9 and TRBJ1-1): DTGVSQNPRHKITKRGQNVTFRCDPISEHNRLYWYRQTLGQGPEFLTYFQNEAQLEKSRLLSDRFSAERPKGSFSTLEIQRTEQGDSAMYLCASSLALTAVNTEAFFGQGTRLTVV.

This sequence joins TRBV2 and TRBJ2-1; a possible D gene is TRBD2 (6 bases). Germline lookup yields CDR1 SNHLY and CDR2 FYNNEI. V shed 6 bases and J shed 4 bases, with 10 bases lying between them. The length of the CDR3 is 13 residues. In DNA, the CDR3 is TGTGCCAGCAGCGGGGGACCATACAATGAGCAGTTCTTC. Encoded protein: CASSGGPYNEQFF. Looking up the rest from reference TRBV2 and TRBJ2-1 gives the full variable domain: EPEVTQTPSHQVTQMGQEVILRCVPISNHLYFYWYRQILGQKVEFLVSFYNNEISEKSEIFDDQFSVERPDGSNFTLKIRSTKLEDSAMYFCASSGGPYNEQFFGPGTRLTVL.

This sequence joins TRBV30 and TRBJ1-2; 7 nucleotides match TRBD1. The length of the CDR3 is 14 residues. Looked up from germline, CDR1 is GTSNPN and CDR2 is SVGIG (reference sequence). Losses at the gene ends were 3 bases for V and 4 bases for J; bases not matched to a gene: 8. CDR3 sequence reads: CAWRAPDRSYGYTF. The DNA of the CDR3 is TGTGCCTGGAGAGCCCCGGACAGGTCCTATGGCTACACCTTC.

The chain combines TRBV4-3 with TRBJ1-5; D remains ambiguous. Trimming shortened V by 4 bases and J by 5 bases, and 9 bases separated the two germline ends. Germline assignment: CDR1 LGHNA and CDR2 YSLEER. This CDR3 region has 13 residues. Here the CDR3 reads CASSPGNDQPQHF. The CDR3 DNA reads as TGCGCCAGCAGCCCAGGCAATGATCAGCCCCAGCATTTT.

This clone was seen a handful of times. This rearrangement joins TRBV9 to TRBJ1-5; D may be TRBD1 (5 bases). With 3 bases removed from V and 4 bases from J, the gap between germline ends came to 8 bases. Per germline, CDR1 SGDLS and CDR2 YYNGEE. The CDR3 sequence is 13 residues long. The CDR3 DNA is TGTGCCAGCAGCGACGCAGGGAATCAGCCCCAGCATTTT. Translated: CASSDAGNQPQHF. Supplemented by reference TRBV9 and TRBJ1-5, the full variable domain reads DSGVTQTPKHLITATGQRVTLRCSPRSGDLSVYWYQQSLDQGLQFLIQYYNGEERAKGNILERFSAQQFPDLHSELNLSSLELGDSALYFCASSDAGNQPQHFGDGTRLSIL.

The chain couples TRBV14 to TRBJ1-1; D remains unclear. Trimming pared 0 bases from V and 7 bases from J, leaving 9 bases between. The V gene's germline CDR1 is SGHDN and CDR2 FVKESK. The CDR3 is 13 residues long. The CDR3 DNA is TGTGCCAGCAGCCAAGACGGTGGAGTTGAAGCTTTCTTT. Translation gives CASSQDGGVEAFF. Filled out from reference TRBV14 and TRBJ1-1, the complete variable domain reads EAGVTQFPSHSVIEKGQTVTLRCDPISGHDNLYWYRRVMGKEIKFLLHFVKESKQDESGMPNNRFLAERTGGTYSTLKVQPAELEDSGVYFCASSQDGGVEAFFGQGTRLTVV.

The rearrangement uses TRBV7-9 and TRBJ2-1, with 8 bases that match TRBD1. CDR1 is SEHNR, CDR2 FQNEAQ, per germline (reference sequence). The CDR3 is 14 amino acids. The V segment lost 1 base and the J segment 6 bases; nucleotides outside the gene matches: 2. The CDR3 sequence is CASSLEDRGNEQFF. CDR3 nucleotide sequence: TGTGCCAGCAGCTTAGAAGACAGGGGCAATGAGCAGTTCTTC.

Only one count was recorded for this clone. The V call is TRBV5-1, the J call TRBJ2-5; 7 positions match TRBD2. Germline V gives CDR1 SGHRS, CDR2 YFSETQ. After removal of 7 bases from V and 1 base from J, the junction contained 10 bases not matched to a gene. This CDR3 spans 15 amino acids. The CDR3 nucleotides read TGCGCCAGCGGTAGCGGGCGGGTTTTCCAAGAGACCCAGTACTTC. The encoded protein is CASGSGRVFQETQYF. Together with reference TRBV5-1 and TRBJ2-5, the CDR3 gives the full variable domain: KAGVTQTPRYLIKTRGQQVTLSCSPISGHRSVSWYQQTPGQGLQFLFEYFSETQRNKGNFPGRFSGRQFSNSRSEMNVSTLELGDSALYLCASGSGRVFQETQYFGPGTRLLVL.

This clone was counted a few times. Relative to the germline gene, one junction end is altered; a read error may explain this. The chain recombines TRBV7-2 with TRBJ1-1; D is possibly TRBD1 (6 bases). CDR1 SGHTA and CDR2 FQGNSA come from the germline V gene. The CDR3 extends over 15 amino acids. The CDR3 sequence: CASSLISQGNAEAFF. The CDR3, as DNA: TGTGCCAGCAGCTTAATCTCGCAGGGGAACGCTGAAGCTTTCTTT.

V and J are TRBV5-6 and TRBJ2-7, with 10 nucleotides matching TRBD1. Trimming took 4 bases from V and 7 from J; bases not matched to a gene: 8. This CDR3 comprises 14 residues. The germline V gene has CDR1 SGHDT and CDR2 YYEEEE. CDR3 sequence reads: CASSPRQGAWEQYF. In DNA form, the CDR3 reads TGTGCCAGCAGCCCACGACAGGGGGCTTGGGAGCAGTACTTC.

The rearrangement links TRBV9 to TRBJ2-1; D possibly corresponds to TRBD2 (6 bases). The V gene lost 4 bases and the J gene lost 9 bases, with 20 bases spanning the gap. The CDR3 is 15 residues long. The germline CDR1 and CDR2 sequences are SGDLS and YYNGEE. CDR3 sequence (DNA): TGTGCCAGCAGCTCACCCGCAAGCGGGTGGGTTGAGCAGTTCTTC. Its translation is CASSSPASGWVEQFF.

The count of this clone is one. The gene calls are TRBV9 and TRBJ2-7, with a possible D match to TRBD2 (6 bases). Per the germline V gene, CDR1 is SGDLS and CDR2 is YYNGEE. The CDR3 is 15 amino acids. Trimming cost V 0 bases and J 4 bases, with 14 bases left between them. The CDR3 spells CASSVAGEVPYEQYF. The CDR3 DNA follows: TGTGCCAGCAGCGTAGCGGGGGAGGTACCGTACGAGCAGTACTTC.

This chain's CDR3 is CAWSAYTEAFF. In DNA form, the CDR3 reads TGTGCCTGGAGTGCCTACACTGAAGCTTTCTTT. The chain employs TRBV30 and TRBJ1-1; the D is unclear. Trimming left V 1 base short and J 3 bases short, with 3 bases between. The CDR3 has 11 residues. CDR1 GTSNPN and CDR2 SVGIG come from the germline V gene (reference sequence). Full variable domain (outside the CDR3, taken from reference TRBV30 and TRBJ1-1): SQTIHQWPATLVQPVGSPLSLECTVEGTSNPNLYWYRQAAGRGLQLLFYSVGIGQISSEVPQNLSASRPQDRQFILSSKKLLLSDSGFYLCAWSAYTEAFFGQGTRLTVV.

The J gene is TRBJ1-1, the V gene TRBV5-1, with unresolved D. CDR3 length: 14 residues. Deletions cut 7 bases from V and 0 bases from J, with 13 bases between. The germline CDR1 and CDR2 sequences are SGHRS and YFSETQ. CDR3 sequence reads: CASQMEAMNTEAFF. CDR3 DNA sequence: TGCGCCAGCCAGATGGAGGCAATGAACACTGAAGCTTTCTTT.

The rearrangement joins TRBV6-6 to TRBJ1-1, with unresolved D. CDR3 size: 14 residues. The V and J ends lost 2 bases and 3 bases respectively, with 10 bases between them. Germline CDR1 is MNHNY and CDR2 is SVGAGI (reference sequence). CDR3 coding DNA: TGTGCCAGCAGTTACAGTGTAGCGGACACTGAAGCTTTCTTT. It translates to CASSYSVADTEAFF.